These 9 T cell receptor beta chains were all obtained from the same sample, sequenced in a study of CD8 T cells in Susac syndrome. An input of roughly 0.5 to 1 ug of RNA was subjected to reverse transcription using random hexamers. One entry per CDR3 protein, called by TCRdb with MiXCR from the immunoSEQ multiplex PCR reads. The sample lists about 180,000 distinct CDR3 sequences, about 96% seen once, with approximately 0.12% in the top ten. The sample consisted of CD4+ T cells from PBMCs. The source of these receptors is a human donor with Susac syndrome.

The chain combines TRBV15 with TRBJ1-1; no reliable D call. V was shortened by 2 bases and J by 6 bases, with 16 bases between the two germline ends. Germline lookup yields CDR1 LNHNV and CDR2 YYDKDF (reference sequence). The length of the CDR3 is 15 residues. CDR3 DNA: TGTGCCACCAGCAGAAGGACTGGTGATGGGGCTGAAGCTTTCTTT. The encoded protein is CATSRRTGDGAEAFF.

The chain's CDR3 is CASSSGLGNTEAFF. The CDR3 DNA reads TGTGCCAGCAGTTCGGGACTAGGCAACACTGAAGCTTTCTTT. The chain is built from TRBV6-2 or TRBV6-3 and TRBJ1-1; a weak D match, TRBD1 (5 bases). With 4 bases removed from V and 2 bases from J, the gap between germline ends came to 11 bases. The CDR3 is 14 residues long. Germline V gene lookup returns CDR1 MNHEY and CDR2 SVGEGT.

The rearrangement joins TRBV5-4 to TRBJ1-6; 8 bases fit TRBD1. The germline V gene encodes CDR1 SGHNT and CDR2 YYREEE (reference sequence). The V and J ends lost 5 bases and 10 bases, in that order; junction bases with no gene match: 11. This CDR3 has 15 residues. The CDR3 reads CASREGQGGESPLHF. The CDR3 DNA sequence: TGTGCCAGCAGAGAAGGACAGGGTGGAGAATCACCCCTCCACTTT.

This chain joins TRBV29-1 and TRBJ2-3, with 11 positions matching TRBD2. The CDR3 runs 15 residues. After removal of 3 bases from V and 4 bases from J, the junction contained 6 bases not matched to a gene. The germline V gene encodes CDR1 SQVTM and CDR2 ANQGSEA. Here the CDR3 DNA reads TGCAGCGTTGAGTCTAGCGGGGGGTATGCAGATACGCAGTATTTT. The encoded protein is CSVESSGGYADTQYF.

The rearrangement uses TRBV28 and TRBJ2-6; D gene unclear. V shed 1 base and J shed 2 bases, with 6 bases lying between them. Germline CDR1 MDHEN, CDR2 SYDVKM. The CDR3 length is 15 residues. The CDR3 DNA is TGTGCCAGCAGTTTATCGGTCCCTGGGGCCAACGTCCTGACTTTC. This translates into CASSLSVPGANVLTF.

V usage is TRBV15 and J usage is TRBJ2-3; a possible D gene is TRBD2 (6 bases). The CDR3 sequence is 15 residues long. The germline V and J ends were trimmed by 5 bases and 0 bases, with 12 bases remaining between them. CDR1 LNHNV and CDR2 YYDKDF come from the germline V gene (reference sequence). CDR3 nucleotide sequence: TGTGCCACCAGCGGGGGAGGTAGCAGCACAGATACGCAGTATTTT. It specifies CATSGGGSSTDTQYF.

The V gene is TRBV18, the J gene TRBJ1-4, with D tentatively TRBD1 (6 bases). This CDR3 is built from 15 residues. Per the germline V gene, CDR1 is KGHSH and CDR2 is LQKENI. The V gene lost 1 base and the J gene lost 8 bases, with 14 bases spanning the gap. The DNA for the CDR3 is TGTGCCAGCTCACCACGGACAGCTAGAGGAGAAAAACTGTTTTTT. This encodes CASSPRTARGEKLFF.

The gene calls are TRBV27 and TRBJ1-2, with 7 nucleotides matching TRBD1. V lost 5 bases to trimming and J lost 8 bases; unmatched junction nucleotides: 8. Per germline, CDR1 MNHEY and CDR2 SMNVEV (reference sequence). This CDR3 comprises 13 residues. The CDR3 sequence is CASSDRDSGGYTF. The CDR3 DNA reads TGTGCCAGCAGTGACCGGGACAGCGGAGGCTACACCTTC.

The chain couples TRBV7-8 to TRBJ2-6; unclear D gene. CDR1 SGHVS and CDR2 FQNEAQ come from the germline V gene. The CDR3 is 17 residues long. V was shortened by 1 base and J by 0 bases, with 10 bases between the two germline ends. CDR3 region: CASSLDRAGSGANVLTF. The CDR3 DNA sequence: TGTGCCAGCAGCTTAGACCGTGCTGGCTCTGGGGCCAACGTCCTGACTTTC.